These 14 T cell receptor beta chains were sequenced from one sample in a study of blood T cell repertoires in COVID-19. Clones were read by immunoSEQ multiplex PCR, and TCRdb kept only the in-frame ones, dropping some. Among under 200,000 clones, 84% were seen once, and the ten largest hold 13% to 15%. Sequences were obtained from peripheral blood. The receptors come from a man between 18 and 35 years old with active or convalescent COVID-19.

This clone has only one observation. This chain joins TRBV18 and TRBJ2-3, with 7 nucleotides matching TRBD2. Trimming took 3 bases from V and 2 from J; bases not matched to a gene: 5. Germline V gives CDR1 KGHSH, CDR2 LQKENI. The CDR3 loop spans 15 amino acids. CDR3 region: CASSPLLATTDTQYF. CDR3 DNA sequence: TGTGCCAGCTCACCCTTACTAGCGACCACAGATACGCAGTATTTT.

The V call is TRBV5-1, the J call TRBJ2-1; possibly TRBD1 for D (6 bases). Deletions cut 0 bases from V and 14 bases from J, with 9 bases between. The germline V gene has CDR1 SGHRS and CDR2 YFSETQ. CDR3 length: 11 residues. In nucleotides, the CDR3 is TGCGCCAGCAGCTTGGGCAGGGGCAAGTTCTTC. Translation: CASSLGRGKFF.

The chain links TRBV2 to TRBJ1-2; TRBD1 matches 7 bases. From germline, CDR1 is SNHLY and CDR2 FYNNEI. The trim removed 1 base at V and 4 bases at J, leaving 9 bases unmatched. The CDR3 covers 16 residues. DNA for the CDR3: TGTGCCAGCAGTGAAGGGGGACAGCCAATTTTCTATGGCTACACCTTC. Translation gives CASSEGGQPIFYGYTF.

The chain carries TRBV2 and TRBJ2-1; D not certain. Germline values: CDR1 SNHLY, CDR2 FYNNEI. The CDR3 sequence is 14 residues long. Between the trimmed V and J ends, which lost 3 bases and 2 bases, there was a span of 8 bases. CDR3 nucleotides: TGTGCCAGCAGTGATGCCGCGACCTACAATGAGCAGTTCTTC. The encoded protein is CASSDAATYNEQFF.

The CDR3 is CALSGSPYEQYF. DNA for the CDR3: TGTGCCTTAAGCGGGAGCCCCTACGAGCAGTACTTC. The chain uses TRBV10-3 and TRBJ2-7; 8 positions agree with TRBD2. With V trimmed by 11 bases and J by 2 bases, 5 bases remained unmatched. Germline CDR1 and CDR2: ENHRY and SYGVKD. This CDR3 comprises 12 residues.

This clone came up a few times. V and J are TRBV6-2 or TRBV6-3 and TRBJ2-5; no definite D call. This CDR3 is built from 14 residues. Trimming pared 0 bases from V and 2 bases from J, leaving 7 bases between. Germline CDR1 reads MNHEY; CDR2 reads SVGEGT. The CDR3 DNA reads TGTGCCAGCAGTTACTCGAGGCAGCAAGAGACCCAGTACTTC. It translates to CASSYSRQQETQYF.

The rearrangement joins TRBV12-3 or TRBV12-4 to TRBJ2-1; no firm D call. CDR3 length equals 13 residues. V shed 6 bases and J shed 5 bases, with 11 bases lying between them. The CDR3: CASSLTQDNEQFF. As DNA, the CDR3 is TGTGCCAGCAGCCTAACCCAAGACAATGAGCAGTTCTTC.

Here the CDR3 reads CASSQDLDSSYEQYF. Here the CDR3 DNA reads TGTGCCAGCAGCCAAGACCTCGACAGCTCCTACGAGCAGTACTTC. This chain connects TRBV4-2 to TRBJ2-7; tentative D call: TRBD1 (5 bases). The CDR3 consists of 15 residues. The germline CDR1 and CDR2 sequences are LGHNA and YNFKEQ. Deletions cut 0 bases from V and 0 bases from J, with 9 bases between.

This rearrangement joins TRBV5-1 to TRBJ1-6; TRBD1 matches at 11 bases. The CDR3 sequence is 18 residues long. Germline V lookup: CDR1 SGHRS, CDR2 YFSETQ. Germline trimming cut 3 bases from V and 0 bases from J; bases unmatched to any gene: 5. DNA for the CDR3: TGCGCCAGCAGCTCAACCGGGACAGGGGGCTCCTATAATTCACCCCTCCACTTT. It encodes CASSSTGTGGSYNSPLHF.

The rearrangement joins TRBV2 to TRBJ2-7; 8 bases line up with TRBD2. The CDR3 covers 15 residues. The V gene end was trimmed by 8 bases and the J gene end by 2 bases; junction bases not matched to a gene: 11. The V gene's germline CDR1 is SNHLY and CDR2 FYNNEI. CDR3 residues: CASRPTSGNPYEQYF. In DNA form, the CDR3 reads TGTGCCAGCCGACCAACTAGCGGTAACCCCTACGAGCAGTACTTC.

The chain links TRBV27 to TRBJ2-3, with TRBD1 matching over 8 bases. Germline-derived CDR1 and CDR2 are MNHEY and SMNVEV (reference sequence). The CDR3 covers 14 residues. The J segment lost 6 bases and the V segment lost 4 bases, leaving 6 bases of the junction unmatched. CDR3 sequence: CASSSQTGADTQYF. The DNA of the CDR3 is TGTGCCAGCAGTTCCCAGACAGGGGCCGATACGCAGTATTTT.

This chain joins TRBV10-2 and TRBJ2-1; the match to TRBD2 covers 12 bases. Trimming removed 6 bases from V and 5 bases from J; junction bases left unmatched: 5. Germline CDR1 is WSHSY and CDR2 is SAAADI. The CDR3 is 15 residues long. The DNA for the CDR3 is TGCGCCAGCAGAGCTAGCGGGAGGGTTGACAATGAGCAGTTCTTC. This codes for CASRASGRVDNEQFF.

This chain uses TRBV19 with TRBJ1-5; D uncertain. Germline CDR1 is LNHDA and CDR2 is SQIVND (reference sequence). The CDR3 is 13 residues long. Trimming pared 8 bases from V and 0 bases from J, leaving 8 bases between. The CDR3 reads CASRGLSNQPQHF. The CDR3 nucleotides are TGTGCCAGTCGTGGACTTAGCAATCAGCCCCAGCATTTT.

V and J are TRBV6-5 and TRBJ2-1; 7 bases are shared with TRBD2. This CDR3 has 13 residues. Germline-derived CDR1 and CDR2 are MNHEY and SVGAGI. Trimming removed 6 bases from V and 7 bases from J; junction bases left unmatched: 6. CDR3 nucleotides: TGTGCCAGCAGATGGCGGGAGCGGAATGAGCAGTTCTTC. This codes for CASRWRERNEQFF.